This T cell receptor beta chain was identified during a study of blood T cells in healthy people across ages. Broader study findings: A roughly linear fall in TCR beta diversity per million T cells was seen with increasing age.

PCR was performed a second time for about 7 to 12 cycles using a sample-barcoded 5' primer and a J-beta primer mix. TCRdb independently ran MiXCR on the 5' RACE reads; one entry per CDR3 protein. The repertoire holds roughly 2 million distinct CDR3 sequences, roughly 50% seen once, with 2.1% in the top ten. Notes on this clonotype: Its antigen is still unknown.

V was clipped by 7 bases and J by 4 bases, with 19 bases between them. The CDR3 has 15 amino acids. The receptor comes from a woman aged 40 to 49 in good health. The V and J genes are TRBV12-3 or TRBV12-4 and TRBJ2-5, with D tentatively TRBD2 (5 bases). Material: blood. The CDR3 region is CASTRDGLLGETQYF. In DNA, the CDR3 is TGTGCCAGCACCAGAGATGGACTCCTCGGAGAGACCCAGTACTTC.